These 10 T cell receptor beta chains came from one sample sequenced in a study of regulatory T cells in long-lasting Graves disease. Time point denoted: newly diagnosed GD, antithyroid drugs for less than 3 months. PBMCs were the source of the RNA used for TCR sequencing. HTBI primers from iRepertoire and Arm-PCR of CDR3 regions yielded the TCR beta libraries. TCRdb reanalysed the multiplex PCR reads using MiXCR and keeps one entry per CDR3 protein. The sample has roughly 430,000 distinct CDR3 sequences; roughly 17% are singletons. Another study also made use of these data, one on T cells in Graves' hyperthyroidism and ophthalmopathy.

Sequenced here: peripheral blood mononuclear cells (PBMCs), sampled at new diagnosis, from a patient treated with antithyroid drugs. These receptors were collected from a woman between 25 and 40 years old with Graves disease.

This clonotype came up many times. No conserved phenylalanine or tryptophan is present at the end of the CDR3, so a read error is the likely explanation. Because the CDR3's place on the DNA is in doubt, the DNA is left out and the CDR3 is given as listed by TCRdb. This chain connects TRBV2 to TRBJ2-7; TRBD1 was called by the table and not checked on the DNA. CDR1 and CDR2 (germline): SNHLY, FYNNEI. Termini included, the CDR3 measures 14 amino acids. This CDR3 reads CASSLQDLVSFLGI.

This clonotype was detected many times. The chain links TRBV28 to TRBJ1-2; D might be TRBD1 (6 bases). Trimming shortened V by 6 bases and J by 1 base, and 9 bases separated the two germline ends. This CDR3 region has 13 residues. CDR1 and CDR2 from the germline V gene are MDHEN and SYDVKM. CDR3 nucleotide sequence: TGTGCCAGCAGGGACAGTTTTAACTATGGCTACACCTTC. This codes for CASRDSFNYGYTF.

At least ten counts were recorded for this clonotype. The chain combines TRBV20-1 with TRBJ2-7; D call uncertain. Germline CDR1 is DFQATT and CDR2 is SNEGSKA (reference sequence). This CDR3 contains 11 residues. CDR3: CLPRHVNEQYF. For the CDR3, the DNA is TGCCTACCCCGCCATGTGAACGAGCAGTACTTC.

This clonotype was observed a few times. The chain employs TRBV6-4 and TRBJ1-5; D remains ambiguous. V gave up 5 bases and J gave up 5 bases, with 16 bases separating them. The germline V gene has CDR1 MRHNA and CDR2 SNTAGT. The CDR3 length is 15 residues. CDR3 amino acids: CASSYHVGFDQPQHF. In DNA form, the CDR3 reads TGTGCCAGCAGTTACCACGTAGGGTTCGATCAGCCCCAGCATTTT.

The chain is built from TRBV15 and TRBJ1-4; D uncertain. This CDR3 has 13 amino acids. Germline V gene lookup returns CDR1 LNHNV and CDR2 YYDKDF (reference sequence). V lost 8 bases and J lost 7, with 14 bases in between. Here the CDR3 reads CATGGGWGEKLFF. The CDR3 region has the DNA TGTGCCACCGGCGGAGGGTGGGGTGAAAAACTGTTTTTT. Drawing the rest from reference TRBV15 and TRBJ1-4, the complete variable domain is DAMVIQNPRYQVTQFGKPVTLSCSQTLNHNVMYWYQQKSSQAPKLLFHYYDKDFNNEADTPDNFQSRRPNTSFCFLDIRSPGLGDTAMYLCATGGGWGEKLFFGSGTQLSVL.

This clonotype was counted between two and nine times. This chain connects TRBV6-4 to TRBJ2-5; D is unresolved. Germline lookup yields CDR1 MRHNA and CDR2 SNTAGT. With 7 bases removed from V and 9 bases from J, the gap between germline ends came to 15 bases. CDR3 length: 12 residues. CDR3 residues: CASTPRPKAQYF. The CDR3 DNA follows: TGTGCCAGCACCCCAAGGCCAAAGGCCCAGTACTTC.

This clonotype showed up just a few times. V usage is TRBV4-1 and J usage is TRBJ1-1; maybe TRBD1 (5 bases). The CDR3 is made up of 12 amino acids. Germline CDR1 reads MGHRA; CDR2 reads YSYEKL. V was clipped by 3 bases and J by 10 bases, with 12 bases between them. Written as DNA, the CDR3 is TGCGCCAGCAGCCAGTCAGTCCAGGGAGCTTTCTTT. Its translation is CASSQSVQGAFF.

This clonotype was found many times. The chain couples TRBV27 to TRBJ2-7, with D perhaps matching TRBD1 (6 bases). This CDR3 is 18 amino acids long. Looked up from germline, CDR1 is MNHEY and CDR2 is SMNVEV (reference sequence). Between the trimmed V and J ends, which lost 7 bases and 0 bases, there was a span of 25 bases. The CDR3 region has the DNA TGTGCCAGCAAGCCCGTTCCCATGAGACAGGTGAACTCCTACGAGCAGTACTTC. The encoded protein is CASKPVPMRQVNSYEQYF.

J is TRBJ2-1 and V is TRBV13; 8 positions match TRBD1. The CDR3 totals 14 residues. Germline CDR1 and CDR2: PRHDT and FYEKMQ (reference sequence). V lost 3 bases and J lost 9; bases outside the gene matches: 7. In nucleotides, the CDR3 is TGTGCCAGCAGCTTGACAGGGGAAGGTATTGAGCAGTTCTTC. Translated, it gives CASSLTGEGIEQFF. Drawing the rest from reference TRBV13 and TRBJ2-1, the complete variable domain is AAGVIQSPRHLIKEKRETATLKCYPIPRHDTVYWYQQGPGQDPQFLISFYEKMQSDKGSIPDRFSAQQFSDYHSELNMSSLELGDSALYFCASSLTGEGIEQFFGPGTRLTVL.

This clonotype was observed a few times. The chain uses TRBV28 and TRBJ1-2, with D uncertain. The CDR3 runs to 13 residues. Trimming cost V 4 bases and J 1 base, with 7 bases left between them. CDR1 and CDR2 from the germline V gene are MDHEN and SYDVKM. The chain's CDR3 is CASSSSFNYGYTF. In nucleotides, the CDR3 is TGTGCCAGCAGTTCATCATTTAACTATGGCTACACCTTC.